These T cell receptor beta chains were read from a single sample in a study of OX40 agonist ivuxolimab in advanced cancers. This table comes from immunoSEQ multiplex PCR, and its TCRdb copy is limited to in-frame clones, with some not included. In the table there are 53,000 or so clones, about four fifths of which are singletons. The specimen comprised CD4+ or CD8+ T cells sorted from blood, sampled in a trial of the OX40 agonist ivuxolimab. The origin of the receptors is an adult with an advanced solid tumor such as melanoma, head and neck, liver or kidney cancer. Both conserved end residues are part of each CDR3. Fields, in order: CDR3 protein, CDR3 DNA, V gene, D gene, J gene, clone size. D genes are given only for firm matches. Where a row states a size, it is once, few, many or the class of an expanded clone; other rows omit it.

cdr3_aa: CASNKGDYYEQYF; cdr3_nt: TGTGCCAGCAATAAGGGGGATTACTACGAGCAGTACTTC; v_call: TRBV6-6; d_call: NA; j_call: TRBJ2-7; clone_size: NA
cdr3_aa: CASSIRTGYGYTF; cdr3_nt: TGTGCCAGCAGCATACGGACGGGCTATGGCTACACCTTC; v_call: TRBV5-6; d_call: NA; j_call: TRBJ1-2; clone_size: NA
cdr3_aa: CASSITPRKLDQPQHF; cdr3_nt: TGTGCCAGTAGTATAACCCCACGGAAGTTAGACCAGCCCCAGCATTTT; v_call: TRBV19; d_call: NA; j_call: TRBJ1-5; clone_size: few
cdr3_aa: CASSQGPGQGNYGYTF; cdr3_nt: TGCGCCAGCAGCCAAGGCCCGGGACAGGGCAACTATGGCTACACCTTC; v_call: TRBV4-1; d_call: TRBD1; j_call: TRBJ1-2; clone_size: NA
cdr3_aa: CASSFSWGETQYF; cdr3_nt: TGTGCCAGCAGCTTCTCCTGGGGGGAGACCCAGTACTTC; v_call: TRBV7-2; d_call: NA; j_call: TRBJ2-5; clone_size: NA
cdr3_aa: CASSSSAGGPYNEQFF; cdr3_nt: TGTGCCAGCAGCTCCTCAGCGGGAGGGCCCTACAATGAGCAGTTCTTC; v_call: TRBV11-2; d_call: TRBD2; j_call: TRBJ2-1; clone_size: NA
cdr3_aa: CATRARAGAYEQYF; cdr3_nt: TGTGCCACCAGGGCCAGGGCAGGGGCTTACGAGCAGTACTTC; v_call: TRBV6-6; d_call: NA; j_call: TRBJ2-7; clone_size: NA
cdr3_aa: CASSLVNNEQFF; cdr3_nt: TGTGCCAGCAGCTTAGTCAACAATGAGCAGTTCTTC; v_call: TRBV7-2; d_call: NA; j_call: TRBJ2-1; clone_size: once
cdr3_aa: CASSLERGTAYEQYF; cdr3_nt: TGTGCCAGCAGCTTAGAGAGGGGAACAGCCTACGAGCAGTACTTC; v_call: TRBV11-2; d_call: NA; j_call: TRBJ2-7; clone_size: NA
cdr3_aa: CSASGADTQYF; cdr3_nt: TGCAGTGCTAGTGGGGCAGATACGCAGTATTTT; v_call: TRBV20-1; d_call: NA; j_call: TRBJ2-3; clone_size: NA
cdr3_aa: CASRPGTGINQPQHF; cdr3_nt: TGTGCCAGCAGGCCCGGGACAGGGATCAATCAGCCCCAGCATTTT; v_call: TRBV2; d_call: TRBD1; j_call: TRBJ1-5; clone_size: NA
cdr3_aa: CASSSPGEGRPGYTF; cdr3_nt: TGTGCCAGCAGTTCCCCAGGGGAAGGGAGACCTGGCTACACCTTC; v_call: TRBV6-6; d_call: NA; j_call: TRBJ1-2; clone_size: NA
cdr3_aa: CASSLVGANYGYTF; cdr3_nt: TGTGCCAGCAGCTTAGTAGGAGCTAACTATGGCTACACCTTC; v_call: TRBV7-2; d_call: NA; j_call: TRBJ1-2; clone_size: NA
cdr3_aa: CASSLIRGGTEAFF; cdr3_nt: TGCGCCAGCAGCTTGATCAGGGGCGGAACTGAAGCTTTCTTT; v_call: TRBV5-1; d_call: NA; j_call: TRBJ1-1; clone_size: NA
cdr3_aa: CASSYPGGAYEKLFF; cdr3_nt: TGTGCCAGCAGTTACCCTGGGGGGGCATATGAAAAACTGTTTTTT; v_call: TRBV6-6; d_call: NA; j_call: TRBJ1-4; clone_size: once
cdr3_aa: CASSSGTSGRVDEQYF; cdr3_nt: TGCGCCAGCAGCTCCGGGACTAGCGGGAGGGTCGACGAGCAGTACTTC; v_call: TRBV5-1; d_call: TRBD2; j_call: TRBJ2-7; clone_size: NA
cdr3_aa: CASSWRGDEQYF; cdr3_nt: TGTGCCAGCAGTTGGCGAGGGGACGAGCAGTACTTC; v_call: TRBV6-6; d_call: NA; j_call: TRBJ2-7; clone_size: NA
cdr3_aa: CASSLGKRVLTF; cdr3_nt: TGTGCCAGCAGCTTAGGAAAGCGCGTCCTGACTTTC; v_call: TRBV11-3; d_call: NA; j_call: TRBJ2-6; clone_size: NA
cdr3_aa: CASSFRGGRLAGRNEQFF; cdr3_nt: TGTGCCAGCAGTTTTAGAGGCGGCCGACTAGCGGGAAGGAATGAGCAGTTCTTC; v_call: TRBV27; d_call: TRBD2; j_call: TRBJ2-1; clone_size: NA
cdr3_aa: CATSIDRVADTQYF; cdr3_nt: TGTGCCACCAGCATTGATCGAGTCGCAGATACGCAGTATTTT; v_call: TRBV15; d_call: NA; j_call: TRBJ2-3; clone_size: NA
cdr3_aa: CASSMRGRGREDTQYF; cdr3_nt: TGTGCCAGTAGTATGAGGGGCAGGGGCCGCGAAGATACGCAGTATTTT; v_call: TRBV19; d_call: NA; j_call: TRBJ2-3; clone_size: NA
cdr3_aa: CASSSLLGQGARELFF; cdr3_nt: TGTGCCAGCAGCAGCCTTCTTGGACAGGGTGCCCGGGAGCTGTTTTTT; v_call: TRBV11-2; d_call: TRBD1; j_call: TRBJ2-2; clone_size: few
cdr3_aa: CASSLGGLAGETQYF; cdr3_nt: TGTGCCAGCAGCTTAGGGGGACTAGCGGGAGAGACCCAGTACTTC; v_call: TRBV11-3; d_call: TRBD2; j_call: TRBJ2-5; clone_size: NA
cdr3_aa: CASSEGGNTIYF; cdr3_nt: TGTGCCAGCAGTGAAGGCGGAAACACCATATATTTT; v_call: TRBV2; d_call: NA; j_call: TRBJ1-3; clone_size: NA
cdr3_aa: CASSPVGQGVDEQFF; cdr3_nt: TGTGCCAGCAGCCCAGTGGGACAGGGGGTCGATGAGCAGTTCTTC; v_call: TRBV7-2; d_call: TRBD1; j_call: TRBJ2-1; clone_size: NA
cdr3_aa: CASSSHRDRGHQPQHF; cdr3_nt: TGTGCCAGCAGTTCACACCGGGACAGGGGGCATCAGCCCCAGCATTTT; v_call: TRBV28; d_call: TRBD1; j_call: TRBJ1-5; clone_size: NA
cdr3_aa: CASSQRGSNQPQHF; cdr3_nt: TGTGCCAGCAGCCAGAGGGGCAGCAATCAGCCCCAGCATTTT; v_call: TRBV5-8; d_call: NA; j_call: TRBJ1-5; clone_size: NA
cdr3_aa: CASRHRGGDNEQFF; cdr3_nt: TGTGCCAGTAGGCACCGGGGAGGGGACAATGAGCAGTTCTTC; v_call: TRBV19; d_call: TRBD2; j_call: TRBJ2-1; clone_size: NA
cdr3_aa: CASSPGQGVEAFF; cdr3_nt: TGCGCCAGCAGCCCCGGACAGGGAGTTGAAGCTTTCTTT; v_call: TRBV5-1; d_call: TRBD1; j_call: TRBJ1-1; clone_size: NA
cdr3_aa: CASSVRDRSYEQYF; cdr3_nt: TGTGCCAGCAGCGTCCGGGACAGGTCCTACGAGCAGTACTTC; v_call: TRBV9; d_call: TRBD1; j_call: TRBJ2-7; clone_size: NA
cdr3_aa: CASSIWASGNTIYF; cdr3_nt: TGTGCCAGTAGTATCTGGGCTTCTGGAAACACCATATATTTT; v_call: TRBV19; d_call: NA; j_call: TRBJ1-3; clone_size: NA
cdr3_aa: CASRPDRGPYEQYF; cdr3_nt: TGTGCCAGCAGACCAGACAGGGGACCCTACGAGCAGTACTTC; v_call: TRBV28; d_call: TRBD1; j_call: TRBJ2-7; clone_size: NA